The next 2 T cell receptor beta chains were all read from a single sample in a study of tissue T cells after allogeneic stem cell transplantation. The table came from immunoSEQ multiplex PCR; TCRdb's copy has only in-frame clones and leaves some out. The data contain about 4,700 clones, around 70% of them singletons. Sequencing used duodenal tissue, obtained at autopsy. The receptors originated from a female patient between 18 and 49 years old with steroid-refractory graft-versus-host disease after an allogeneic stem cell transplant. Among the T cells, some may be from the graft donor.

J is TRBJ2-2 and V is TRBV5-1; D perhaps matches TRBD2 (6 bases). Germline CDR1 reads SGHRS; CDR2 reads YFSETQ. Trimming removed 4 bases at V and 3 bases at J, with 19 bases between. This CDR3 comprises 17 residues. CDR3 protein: CASSPPGTRIDTGELFF. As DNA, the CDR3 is TGCGCCAGCAGCCCTCCGGGGACTCGGATCGACACCGGGGAGCTGTTTTTT.

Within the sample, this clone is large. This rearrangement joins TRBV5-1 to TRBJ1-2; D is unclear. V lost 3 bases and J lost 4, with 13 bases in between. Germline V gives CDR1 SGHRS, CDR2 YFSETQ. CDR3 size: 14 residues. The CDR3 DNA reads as TGCGCCAGCAGCTATAAGGCAGGACCCTATGGCTACACCTTC. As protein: CASSYKAGPYGYTF.